The sequence of this TCR beta chain was determined in a study of patients and donors after allogeneic stem cell transplantation. TCRdb re-analysed the RT-PCR reads in MiXCR, keeping a single row per CDR3 protein. Here the sample spans 110,000 or so distinct CDR3 sequences, around 33% being singletons. CDR3 length equals 16 residues. The germline V gene has CDR1 SEHNR and CDR2 FQNEAQ (reference sequence). Trimming took 1 base from V and 8 from J, leaving 20 bases between them. This clonotype was picked up a small number of times. The chain joins TRBV7-9 to TRBJ1-2, with D hard to call. Sample: blood, either unsorted or a sorted T cell fraction (not recorded which). This receptor was obtained from a human donor who was either an allogeneic HSCT recipient or a stem cell or donor lymphocyte infusion donor (not recorded which). It is not recorded whose cells these are; they may come from a transplant donor. The CDR3 nucleotides are TGTGCCAGCAGCTTAGGTGGGTTCGGACTGGGCCGAGGCTACACCTTC. This sequence encodes CASSLGGFGLGRGYTF.